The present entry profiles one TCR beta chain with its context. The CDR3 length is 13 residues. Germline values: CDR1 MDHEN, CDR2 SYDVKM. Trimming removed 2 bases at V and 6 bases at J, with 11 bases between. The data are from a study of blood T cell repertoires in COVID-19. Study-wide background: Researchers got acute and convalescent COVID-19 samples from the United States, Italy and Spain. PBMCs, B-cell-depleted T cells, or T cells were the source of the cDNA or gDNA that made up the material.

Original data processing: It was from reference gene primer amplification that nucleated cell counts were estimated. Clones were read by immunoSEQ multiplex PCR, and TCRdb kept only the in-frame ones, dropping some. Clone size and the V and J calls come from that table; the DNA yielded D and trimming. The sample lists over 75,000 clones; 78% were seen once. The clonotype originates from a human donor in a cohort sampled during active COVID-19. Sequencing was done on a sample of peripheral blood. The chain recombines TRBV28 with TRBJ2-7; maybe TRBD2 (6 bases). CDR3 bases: TGTGCCAGCAGTTTAATCGGGGAGGCCGAGCAGTACGTC. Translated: CASSLIGEAEQYV.